This T cell receptor beta chain came from a study of blood T cell repertoires in COVID-19. On the study more broadly: Spain, Italy and the United States supplied samples that represented acute and convalescent COVID-19.

Sequenced by immunoSEQ multiplex PCR; TCRdb stores in-frame clones only, minus some. This repertoire shows around 340,000 clones, approximately 86% found once; its top ten account for roughly 7.2%. Patients of the Seattle cohort, enrolled during active infection, were followed longitudinally. The CDR3 consists of 13 residues. Germline CDR1 is LGHDT and CDR2 is YNNKEL (reference sequence). V lost 4 bases to trimming and J lost 3 bases, with 9 bases between them. The chain carries TRBV3-1 (or the pseudogene TRBV3-2) and TRBJ1-1, with a weak D call TRBD1 (5 bases). The sample comprised peripheral blood. The receptor was isolated from a woman aged 60-70 years with COVID-19, enrolled during active disease. The DNA of the CDR3 is TGTGCCAGCAGCCGGCGGGGACACACTGAAGCTTTCTTT. Translating it yields CASSRRGHTEAFF.